One and the same sample provided the 27 T cell receptor beta chains below, sequenced in a study of tumor and adjacent non-tumor tissue in lung cancer. TCRbeta libraries were built with three rounds of nested PCR, modified from ARM-PCR. In TCRdb, the multiplex PCR reads were re-called with MiXCR into one record per CDR3 protein. The sample shows approximately 120,000 distinct CDR3 sequences, roughly 74% of them seen only once. RNA was extracted from bulk tissue without any cell sorting. What was sequenced was lung tumor tissue. Every receptor here comes from a woman aged 55-69 years with non-small cell lung cancer.

This clonotype was detected ten times or more. The rearrangement uses TRBV29-1 and TRBJ2-5; D remains unclear. Trimming left V 5 bases short and J 1 base short, with 5 bases between. Germline V gives CDR1 SQVTM, CDR2 ANQGSEA. This CDR3 region has 11 residues. This CDR3 reads CSVHSQETQYF. The CDR3, as DNA: TGCAGCGTTCACAGCCAAGAGACCCAGTACTTC.

In this sample, this clonotype turned up a few times. This may arise from a read error, as a much more abundant clone is one base away. CDR3 in DNA: TGCAGCGTTGCCCTGGACAGAAATTCACCCCAGCATTTT. Its protein product is CSVALDRNSPQHF. This chain joins TRBV29-1 and TRBJ1-5; weak D call: TRBD1 (6 bases). The CDR3 length is 13 residues. Between the trimmed V and J ends, which lost 4 bases and 10 bases, there was a span of 17 bases. The germline CDR1 and CDR2 sequences are SQVTM and ANQGSEA.

As to this clonotype: A clone one base away is much larger, so this may be a read error. This sequence joins TRBV4-3 and TRBJ2-3; D not certain. With 1 base removed from V and 2 bases from J, the gap between germline ends came to 13 bases. Germline V gene data show CDR1 as LGHNA and CDR2 as YSLEER. The CDR3 totals 16 residues. CDR3 in amino acids: CASSQGGRSLTDTQYF. The CDR3, as DNA: TGCGCCAGCAGCCAAGGCGGACGGAGCCTCACAGATACGCAGTATTTT.

Remarks on this clonotype: At one end the junction does not follow the germline gene, possibly because of a read error. The chain uses TRBV6-1 and TRBJ2-7, with 7 nucleotides matching TRBD1. The CDR3 runs to 14 residues. The germline CDR1 and CDR2 sequences are MNHNS and SASEGT. This CDR3 is CASSEGQLSNEQYF. The CDR3 region has the DNA TGTGCCAGCAGTGAGGGACAGCTCTCCAACGAGCAGTACTTC.

About this clonotype itself: With a much larger clone just one base away, this may be a read error. This chain connects TRBV5-5 to TRBJ2-3; 8 bases are a match to TRBD1. The CDR3 is 15 residues long. Per germline, CDR1 SGHKS and CDR2 YYEKEE (reference sequence). The CDR3: CASRPGGRRTDMQYF. The CDR3 DNA sequence: TGTGCCAGCAGACCAGGGGGCCGACGTACAGATATGCAGTATTTT.

As regards this clonotype: One junction end disagrees with the germline gene, perhaps due to a read error. V and J are TRBV11-1 and TRBJ1-1; D not certain. CDR1 is SGHAT and CDR2 is FQDESV in the germline V gene (reference sequence). The CDR3 has 16 amino acids. CDR3 sequence: CASSLVGPIPNTGAFF. As DNA, the CDR3 is TGTGCCAGCAGCTTAGTGGGCCCTATCCCGAACACTGGAGCTTTCTTT.

A note on this clonotype: A much bigger clone sits one base away, suggesting this may be a read error. The genes are TRBV5-1 and TRBJ1-1, with no clear D. This CDR3 has 13 amino acids. The V gene's germline CDR1 is SGHRS and CDR2 YFSETQ. CDR3 nucleotide sequence: TGCGCCAGCAGTCCTGTGTTGAACACTGAAACTTTCTTT. Protein sequence: CASSPVLNTETFF.

On this clonotype itself: It may be a read error: a sequence one base away is much more abundant. The chain is built from TRBV6-5 and TRBJ1-2, with D uncertain. The CDR3 length is 12 residues. CDR1 is MNHEY and CDR2 is SVGAGI in the germline V gene. CDR3 protein: CASSYSGKGYIF. As DNA, the CDR3 is TGTGCCAGCAGTTACTCGGGGAAAGGCTACATCTTC.

On this clonotype itself: The junction shows a germline mismatch at one end, possibly a read error. This chain links TRBV20-1 with TRBJ2-4, with D maybe TRBD2 (6 bases). This CDR3 has 12 residues. Germline assignment: CDR1 DFQATT and CDR2 SNEGSKA (reference sequence). CDR3 coding DNA: TGCAGAGCTCCGAGCCCTAGCGAGGACCAGTATTTC. Its translation: CRAPSPSEDQYF.

A word on this clonotype: An end of the junction does not agree with germline; a read error may underlie this. This CDR3 reads CISSLDRVGEHYF. The CDR3 DNA reads TGTATCAGCAGCTTGGACAGGGTGGGGGAGCACTACTTC. This sequence joins TRBV11-2 and TRBJ2-7; 8 bases match TRBD1. Germline CDR1 SGHAT, CDR2 FQNNGV. The CDR3 sequence is 13 residues long.

About this clonotype itself: A junction boundary mismatches the germline segment, possibly from a read error. V and J are TRBV5-4 and TRBJ1-4; D not certain. The germline V gene encodes CDR1 SGHNT and CDR2 YYREEE (reference sequence). The CDR3 runs to 13 residues. For the CDR3, the DNA is TGTGTCAGCAGCTCATTTCTGGGGGAAAAACTGTTTTTT. This gives the protein CVSSSFLGEKLFF.

Concerning this clonotype itself: This may come from a read error, since a much larger clone is one base off. This chain joins TRBV6-1 and TRBJ1-1; D call uncertain. This CDR3 comprises 14 residues. Germline CDR1 reads MNHNS; CDR2 reads SASEGT. The V end was cut by 2 bases, the J end by 1 base, with 8 bases between. The CDR3 reads CASSELSGNTEAFF. CDR3 coding DNA: TGTGCCAGCAGTGAACTGAGTGGGAACACTGAAGCTTTCTTT.

In the case of this clonotype: Lacking the conserved final phenylalanine or tryptophan, this CDR3 likely reflects a read error. The chain uses TRBV4-3 and TRBJ2-5; D perhaps matches TRBD2 (6 bases). Germline lookup yields CDR1 LGHNA and CDR2 YSLEER. The V gene lost 4 bases and the J gene lost 2 bases, with 14 bases spanning the gap. The CDR3 consists of 15 residues. CDR3 nucleotide sequence: TGCGCCAGCAGCCGACTCCGGGAGTCACAAGAGACCCAGTACTTA. The encoded protein is CASSRLRESQETQYL.

Details on this clonotype: Possible read error: a much larger clone is one base away. Here the CDR3 reads CASNYGGTGPGELFF. The CDR3 DNA sequence: TGTGCCAGCAATTACGGGGGGACAGGTCCCGGGGAGCTGTTTTTT. The J gene is TRBJ2-2, the V gene TRBV6-6, with D perhaps matching TRBD1 (8 bases). Germline CDR1 MNHNY, CDR2 SVGAGI (reference sequence). The CDR3 has 15 amino acids.

This clonotype was recorded only once. One end of the junction varies from germline; a read error may be responsible. V is TRBV11-2 and J is TRBJ2-3, with D possibly being TRBD1 or TRBD2 (5 bases each). CDR1 is SGHAT and CDR2 is FQNNGV in the germline V gene. The CDR3 is made up of 15 amino acids. The CDR3 DNA reads TGTGCCAGCAGTGCCACCGGGACGGCTAAAGATATGCAGTATTTT. Its protein is CASSATGTAKDMQYF.

In this sample, this clonotype turned up a few times. The chain uses TRBV29-1 and TRBJ2-2; TRBD1 agrees at 7 bases. Germline CDR1 SQVTM, CDR2 ANQGSEA. The CDR3 is made up of 13 amino acids. The V and J ends lost 7 bases and 1 base, in that order; junction bases with no gene match: 3. The CDR3 spells CSARQGNTGELFF. CDR3 DNA: TGCAGCGCCCGACAGGGGAACACCGGGGAGCTGTTTTTT.

In the case of this clonotype: This may be a read error, as it is one base from a much larger clone. The rearrangement links TRBV28 to TRBJ2-4; possible D gene TRBD2, 6 bases. The germline V gene encodes CDR1 MDHEN and CDR2 SYDVKM. The CDR3 totals 15 residues. The CDR3 DNA reads as TGTACCAGCAGTGTCTATGGAGGGGAAGGAAACATTCAGTACTTC. Encoded protein: CTSSVYGGEGNIQYF. The full variable domain, rest sourced from reference TRBV28 and TRBJ2-4, is DVKVTQSSRYLVKRTGEKVFLECVQDMDHENMFWYRQDPGLGLRLIYFSYDVKMKEKGDIPEGYSVSREKKERFSLILESASTNQTSMYLCTSSVYGGEGNIQYFGAGTRLSVL.

About this clonotype: One end of the junction is discordant with germline, which a read error may explain. The gene calls are TRBV6-5 and TRBJ2-3; TRBD1 is a possible D gene (5 bases). Germline assignment: CDR1 MNHEY and CDR2 SVGAGI. The CDR3 runs 13 residues. The CDR3 nucleotides are TGTGTCGACAGTTACCCCGACACAGATACGCAATATTTT. This codes for CVDSYPDTDTQYF.

Many counts were recorded for this clonotype. This chain uses TRBV6-2 or TRBV6-3 with TRBJ2-7; a possible D gene is TRBD1 (6 bases). The CDR3 sequence is 15 residues long. In germline, CDR1 is MNHEY, CDR2 SVGEGT. Trimming cost V 2 bases and J 7 bases, with 18 bases left between them. CDR3 in amino acids: CASSYVQGKVREQYF. The CDR3 DNA reads as TGTGCCAGCAGTTACGTACAGGGCAAAGTTCGAGAGCAGTACTTC.

A remark on this clonotype: One end of the junction is discordant with germline, which a read error may explain. The rearrangement joins TRBV29-1 to TRBJ2-5; the D is unclear. Germline V gives CDR1 SQVTM, CDR2 ANQGSEA. This CDR3 has 11 residues. The CDR3: CSVVKGETQYF. The CDR3 DNA sequence: TGCAGCGTTGTAAAGGGCGAGACGCAGTACTTC.

In its sample, this clonotype was seen a few times. It may be a read error: a sequence one base away is much more abundant. The CDR3 ends on some other residue instead of the conserved phenylalanine or tryptophan, so this is likely a read error. The gene calls are TRBV29-1 and TRBJ2-5; 7 bases fit TRBD1. CDR3 length equals 12 residues. Germline assignment: CDR1 SQVTM and CDR2 ANQGSEA. V shed 6 bases, J shed 6 bases, and the junction held 7 bases outside the gene matches. The CDR3 sequence is CSVGQREKTQYI. The CDR3 DNA reads as TGCAGCGTGGGACAGAGGGAGAAGACCCAGTACATC.

This clonotype was counted a few times. This chain uses TRBV11-2 with TRBJ1-5; 9 bases map to TRBD1. This CDR3 region has 15 residues. Germline V gene lookup returns CDR1 SGHAT and CDR2 FQNNGV. V gave up 1 base and J gave up 7 bases; unmatched junction bases: 5. CDR3 sequence reads: CASSLGTGGLQPQHF. CDR3 nucleotides: TGTGCCAGCAGCTTAGGAACAGGGGGCTTGCAGCCCCAGCATTTT.

Concerning this clonotype: This clone may be a read error of a much larger clone one base away. V is TRBV4-1 and J is TRBJ1-2; tentatively, D is TRBD1 (6 bases). This CDR3 is built from 16 residues. CDR1 and CDR2 from the germline V gene are MGHRA and YSYEKL. CDR3 sequence (DNA): TGCGCCAGCAGCCAAGCCAGGGGAGAGGGCTTATATGGCCACACCTTC. As protein: CASSQARGEGLYGHTF.

The chain has TRBV14 and TRBJ1-6; no definite D call. Germline V gives CDR1 SGHDN, CDR2 FVKESK. Trimming cost V 5 bases and J 6 bases, with 11 bases left between them. The CDR3 contains 14 residues. For the CDR3, the DNA is TGTGCCAGCAGCTTGCTTACGGGTAATTCACCCCTCCACTTT. It specifies CASSLLTGNSPLHF.

A word on this clonotype: Just one base apart from a much larger clone, this may be a read error. This chain links TRBV20-1 with TRBJ2-5; D ambiguous. This CDR3 has 12 amino acids. In germline, CDR1 is DFQATT, CDR2 SNEGSKA (reference sequence). The V end was cut by 4 bases, the J end by 10 bases, with 16 bases between. The CDR3 nucleotides read TGCAGTGCTACGGCTCGCCTCCAGATCCAGTACTTC. This encodes CSATARLQIQYF.

Concerning this clonotype: Given a much more abundant clone one base away, this may be a read error. This chain uses TRBV6-2 or TRBV6-3 with TRBJ1-5; tentatively, D is TRBD1 (5 bases). The CDR3 loop spans 14 amino acids. Germline loops: CDR1 MNHEY, CDR2 SVGEGT. V was shortened by 7 bases and J by 7 bases, with 17 bases between the two germline ends. The CDR3 is CASNVHGGSQPQHF. The CDR3 DNA is TGTGCCAGCAACGTCCATGGGGGTTCGCAGCCCCAGCATTTT.

Remarks on this clonotype: One end of the junction does not line up with germline, which may come from a read error. This chain joins TRBV28 and TRBJ2-1; 9 nucleotides line up with TRBD1. The CDR3 is 15 residues long. The V gene's germline CDR1 is MDHEN and CDR2 SYDVKM. The CDR3 loop is CASRTGGMTYNGQFF. CDR3 bases: TGTGCCAGCCGTACAGGGGGCATGACCTACAATGGGCAGTTCTTC. Full variable domain (rest looked up from reference TRBV28 and TRBJ2-1): DVKVTQSSRYLVKRTGEKVFLECVQDMDHENMFWYRQDPGLGLRLIYFSYDVKMKEKGDIPEGYSVSREKKERFSLILESASTNQTSMYLCASRTGGMTYNGQFFGPGTRLTVL.